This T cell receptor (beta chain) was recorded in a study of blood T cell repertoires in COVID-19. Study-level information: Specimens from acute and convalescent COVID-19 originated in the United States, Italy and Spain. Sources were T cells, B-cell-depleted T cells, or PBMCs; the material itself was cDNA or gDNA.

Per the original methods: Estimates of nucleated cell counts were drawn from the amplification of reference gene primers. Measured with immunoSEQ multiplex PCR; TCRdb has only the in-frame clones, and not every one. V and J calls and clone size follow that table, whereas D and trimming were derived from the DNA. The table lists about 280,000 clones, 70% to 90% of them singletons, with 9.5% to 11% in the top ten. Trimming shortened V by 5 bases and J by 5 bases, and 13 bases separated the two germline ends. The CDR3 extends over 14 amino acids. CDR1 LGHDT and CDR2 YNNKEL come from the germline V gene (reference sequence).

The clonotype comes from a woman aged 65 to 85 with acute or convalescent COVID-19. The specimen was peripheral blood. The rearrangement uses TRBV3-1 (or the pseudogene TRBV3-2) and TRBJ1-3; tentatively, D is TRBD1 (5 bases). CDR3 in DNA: TGTGCCAGCAGCGATACAGGTTACCGAAACACCATATATTTT. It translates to CASSDTGYRNTIYF.